This T cell receptor (beta chain) was identified in a study of blood T cell repertoires in COVID-19. Clones were sequenced by immunoSEQ multiplex PCR, and TCRdb holds only the in-frame ones, with some missing. The sample holds some 240,000 clones, about 81% seen once. The CDR3 length is 13 residues. The germline V and J ends were trimmed by 4 bases and 8 bases, with 14 bases remaining between them. The germline CDR1 and CDR2 sequences are MNHEY and SMNVEV (reference sequence). The sequenced sample was peripheral blood. The clonotype originates from a woman aged 55-69 years with active or convalescent COVID-19. This chain uses TRBV27 with TRBJ1-2, with D possibly matching TRBD1 (6 bases). The CDR3, as DNA: TGTGCCAGCAGTTCCCGACAGGCCCCCGGCTACACCTTC. Amino acid sequence: CASSSRQAPGYTF.